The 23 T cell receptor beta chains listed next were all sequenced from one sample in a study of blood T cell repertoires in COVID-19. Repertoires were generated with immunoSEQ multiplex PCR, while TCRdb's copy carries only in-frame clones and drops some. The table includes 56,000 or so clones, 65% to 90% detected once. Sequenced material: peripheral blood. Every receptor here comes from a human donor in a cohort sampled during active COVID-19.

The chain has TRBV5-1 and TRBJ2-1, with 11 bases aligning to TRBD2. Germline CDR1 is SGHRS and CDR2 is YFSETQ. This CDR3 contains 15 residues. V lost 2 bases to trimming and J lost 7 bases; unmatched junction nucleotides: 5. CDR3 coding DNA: TGCGCCAGCAGCTTAACTAGCGGGAGTTGGAATGAGCAGTTCTTC. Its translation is CASSLTSGSWNEQFF.

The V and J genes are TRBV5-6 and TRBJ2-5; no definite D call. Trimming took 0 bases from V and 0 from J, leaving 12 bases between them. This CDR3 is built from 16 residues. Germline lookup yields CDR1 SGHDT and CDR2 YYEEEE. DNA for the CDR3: TGTGCCAGCAGCTTGGATGGGCTCCCAAACCAAGAGACCCAGTACTTC. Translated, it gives CASSLDGLPNQETQYF.

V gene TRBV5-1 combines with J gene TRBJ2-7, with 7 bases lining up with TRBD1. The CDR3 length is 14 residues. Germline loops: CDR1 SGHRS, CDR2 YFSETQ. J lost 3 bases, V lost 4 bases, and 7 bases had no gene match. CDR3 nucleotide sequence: TGCGCCAGCAGCGCCCAAGGGGGCCACTACGAGCAGTACTTC. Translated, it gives CASSAQGGHYEQYF.

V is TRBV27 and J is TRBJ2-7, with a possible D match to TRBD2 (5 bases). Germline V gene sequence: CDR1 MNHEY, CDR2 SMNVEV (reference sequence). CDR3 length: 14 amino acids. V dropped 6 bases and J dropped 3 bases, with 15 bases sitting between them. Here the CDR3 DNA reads TGTGCCAGCAGCCATGGTGACTACAACTACGAGCAGTACTTC. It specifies CASSHGDYNYEQYF.

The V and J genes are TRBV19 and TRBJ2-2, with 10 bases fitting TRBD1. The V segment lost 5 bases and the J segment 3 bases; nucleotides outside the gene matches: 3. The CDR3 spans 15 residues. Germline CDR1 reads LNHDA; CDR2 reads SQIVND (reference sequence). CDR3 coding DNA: TGTGCCAGTAGTCAGACAGGGGGCGACACCGGGGAGCTGTTTTTT. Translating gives CASSQTGGDTGELFF.

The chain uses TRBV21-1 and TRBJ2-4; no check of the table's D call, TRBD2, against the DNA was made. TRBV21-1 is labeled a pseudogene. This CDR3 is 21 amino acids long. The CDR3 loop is CAMKGLAELVGALLPENIQYF. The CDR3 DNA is TGTGCCATGAAGGGACTAGCGGAGTTGGTAGGGGCCTTACTACCGGAAAACATTCAGTACTTC.

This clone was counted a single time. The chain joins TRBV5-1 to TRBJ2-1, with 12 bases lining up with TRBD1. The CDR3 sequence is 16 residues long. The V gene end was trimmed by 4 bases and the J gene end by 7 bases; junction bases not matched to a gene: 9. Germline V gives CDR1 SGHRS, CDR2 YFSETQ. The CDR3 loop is CASSRSWDRGRNEQFF. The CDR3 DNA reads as TGCGCCAGCAGCCGATCTTGGGACAGGGGGCGGAATGAGCAGTTCTTC.

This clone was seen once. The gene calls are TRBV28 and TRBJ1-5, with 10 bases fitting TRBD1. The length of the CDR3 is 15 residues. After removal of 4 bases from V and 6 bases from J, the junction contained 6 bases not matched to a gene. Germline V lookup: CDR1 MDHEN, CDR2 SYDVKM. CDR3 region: CASSSEGQGIQPQHF. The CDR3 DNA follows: TGTGCCAGCAGTTCTGAGGGACAGGGGATTCAGCCCCAGCATTTT.

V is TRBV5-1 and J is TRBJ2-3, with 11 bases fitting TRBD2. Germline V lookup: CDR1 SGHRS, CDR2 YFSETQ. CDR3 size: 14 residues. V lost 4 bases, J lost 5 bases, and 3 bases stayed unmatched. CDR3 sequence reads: CASSRGTSGDTQYF. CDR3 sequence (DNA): TGCGCCAGCAGCCGCGGGACTAGCGGAGATACGCAGTATTTT.

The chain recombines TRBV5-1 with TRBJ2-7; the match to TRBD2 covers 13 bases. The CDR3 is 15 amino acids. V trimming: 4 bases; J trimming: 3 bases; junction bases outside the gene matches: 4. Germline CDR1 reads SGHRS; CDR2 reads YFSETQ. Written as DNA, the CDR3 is TGCGCCAGCAGCCCTGGACTAGCGGGAGTCTACGAGCAGTACTTC. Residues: CASSPGLAGVYEQYF.

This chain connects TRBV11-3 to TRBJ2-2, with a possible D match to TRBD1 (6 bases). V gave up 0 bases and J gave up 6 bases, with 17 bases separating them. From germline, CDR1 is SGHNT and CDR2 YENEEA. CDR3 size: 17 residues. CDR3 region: CASSLDLGAQGSGELFF. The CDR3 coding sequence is TGTGCCAGCAGCTTAGATCTGGGGGCCCAGGGGTCCGGGGAGCTGTTTTTT.

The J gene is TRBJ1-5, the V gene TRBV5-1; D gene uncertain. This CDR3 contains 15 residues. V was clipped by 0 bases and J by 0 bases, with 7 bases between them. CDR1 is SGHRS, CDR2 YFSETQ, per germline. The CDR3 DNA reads TGCGCCAGCAGCTTGGCAGGTTATAGCAATCAGCCCCAGCATTTT. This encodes CASSLAGYSNQPQHF.

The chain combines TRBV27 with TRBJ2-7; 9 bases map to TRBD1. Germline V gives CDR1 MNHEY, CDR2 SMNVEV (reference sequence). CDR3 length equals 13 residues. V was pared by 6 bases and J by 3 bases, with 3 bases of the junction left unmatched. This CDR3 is CASRGQGFYEQYF. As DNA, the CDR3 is TGTGCCAGCAGGGGACAGGGCTTCTACGAGCAGTACTTC.

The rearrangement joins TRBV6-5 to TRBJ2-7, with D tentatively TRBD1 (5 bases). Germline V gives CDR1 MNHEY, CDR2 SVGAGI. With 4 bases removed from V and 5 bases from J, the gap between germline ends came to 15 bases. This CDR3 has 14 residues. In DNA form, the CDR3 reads TGTGCCAGCAGTTTGGGGCCCCAAATCCACGAGCAGTACTTC. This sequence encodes CASSLGPQIHEQYF.

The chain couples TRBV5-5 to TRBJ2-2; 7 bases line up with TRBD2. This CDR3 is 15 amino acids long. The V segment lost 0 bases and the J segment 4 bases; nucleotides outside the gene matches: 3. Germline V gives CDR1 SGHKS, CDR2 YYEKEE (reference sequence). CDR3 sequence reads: CASSLGLASTGELFF. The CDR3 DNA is TGTGCCAGCAGCTTGGGACTAGCTAGCACCGGGGAGCTGTTTTTT.

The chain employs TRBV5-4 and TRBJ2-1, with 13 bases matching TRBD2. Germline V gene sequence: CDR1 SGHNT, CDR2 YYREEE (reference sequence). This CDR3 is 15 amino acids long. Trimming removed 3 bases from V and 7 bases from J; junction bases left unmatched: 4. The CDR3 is CASSSGLAGVNEQFF. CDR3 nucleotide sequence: TGTGCCAGCAGCTCCGGACTAGCGGGAGTTAATGAGCAGTTCTTC.

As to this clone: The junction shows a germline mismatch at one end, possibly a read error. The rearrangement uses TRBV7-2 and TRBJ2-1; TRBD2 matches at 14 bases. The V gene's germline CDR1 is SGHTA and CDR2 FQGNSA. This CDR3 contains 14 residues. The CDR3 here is CASAWGLAGEGRLF. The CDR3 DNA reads TGTGCCAGTGCATGGGGACTAGCGGGAGAGGGGCGCCTCTTC.

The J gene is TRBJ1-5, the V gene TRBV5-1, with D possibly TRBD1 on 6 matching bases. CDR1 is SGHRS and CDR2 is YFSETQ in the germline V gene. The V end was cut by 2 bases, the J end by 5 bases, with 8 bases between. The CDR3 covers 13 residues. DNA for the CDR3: TGCGCCAGCAGCTTTGCAGGGGATCAGCCCCAGCATTTT. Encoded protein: CASSFAGDQPQHF.

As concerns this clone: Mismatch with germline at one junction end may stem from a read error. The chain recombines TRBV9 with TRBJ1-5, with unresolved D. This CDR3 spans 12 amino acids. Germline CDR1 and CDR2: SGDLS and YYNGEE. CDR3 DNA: TGTGCCAGCACAGAGGGCAACCAGCCCCAGCATTTT. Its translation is CASTEGNQPQHF.

The CDR3 bases are TGCGCCAGCAGCCAGGGGGGAAATGAAAAACTGTTTTTT. Its translation: CASSQGGNEKLFF. The J gene is TRBJ1-4, the V gene TRBV4-1; D possibly corresponds to TRBD1 (5 bases). Between the trimmed V and J ends, which lost 3 bases and 5 bases, there was a span of 7 bases. The CDR3 is 13 residues long. Germline lookup yields CDR1 MGHRA and CDR2 YSYEKL.

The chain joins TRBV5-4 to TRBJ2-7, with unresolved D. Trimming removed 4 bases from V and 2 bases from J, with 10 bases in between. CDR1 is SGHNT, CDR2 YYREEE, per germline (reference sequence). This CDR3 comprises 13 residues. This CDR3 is CASSKSDAYEQYF. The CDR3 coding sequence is TGTGCCAGCAGCAAAAGCGACGCCTACGAGCAGTACTTC. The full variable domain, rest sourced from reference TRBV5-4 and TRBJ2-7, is ETGVTQSPTHLIKTRGQQVTLRCSSQSGHNTVSWYQQALGQGPQFIFQYYREEENGRGNFPPRFSGLQFPNYSSELNVNALELDDSALYLCASSKSDAYEQYFGPGTRLTVT.

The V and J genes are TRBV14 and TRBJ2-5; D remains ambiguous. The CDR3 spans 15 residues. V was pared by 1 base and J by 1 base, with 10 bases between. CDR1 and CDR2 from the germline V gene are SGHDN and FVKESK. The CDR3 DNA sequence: TGTGCCAGCAGCCAAGGTTCCATGGCCCAAGAGACCCAGTACTTC. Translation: CASSQGSMAQETQYF.

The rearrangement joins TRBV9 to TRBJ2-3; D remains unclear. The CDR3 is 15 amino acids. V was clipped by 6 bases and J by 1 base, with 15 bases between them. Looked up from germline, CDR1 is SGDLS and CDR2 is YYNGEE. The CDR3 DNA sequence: TGTGCCAGCATCCACGTGGCGGCGCGCACAGATACGCAGTATTTT. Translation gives CASIHVAARTDTQYF. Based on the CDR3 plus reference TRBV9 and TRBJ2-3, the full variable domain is DSGVTQTPKHLITATGQRVTLRCSPRSGDLSVYWYQQSLDQGLQFLIQYYNGEERAKGNILERFSAQQFPDLHSELNLSSLELGDSALYFCASIHVAARTDTQYFGPGTRLTVL.